This T cell receptor beta chain was identified during a study of shared clonotypes between healthy human individuals. Germline V CDR1 and CDR2: MNHNS, SASEGT. V was clipped by 6 bases and J by 10 bases; unmatched bases: 8. This CDR3 has 14 residues. Only in-frame clones appear in the TCRdb table, and some are missing; sequencing was by immunoSEQ multiplex PCR. The sample lists about 980,000 clones, 76% seen once, with roughly 1.5% in the top ten. J is TRBJ1-6 and V is TRBV6-1; 8 bases agree with TRBD1. This receptor was obtained from a man between 18 and 35 years old in good health. The specimen sequenced was memory CD4+ T cells sorted from blood. Subset described: CD45RA-negative fraction. CDR3 nucleotides: TGTGCCAGCAGATTGGGGACAGGCCTGTCACCCCTCCACTTT. Protein sequence: CASRLGTGLSPLHF.